Listed below are T cell receptor beta chains from one sample, sequenced in a study of blood T cell repertoires in COVID-19. Generated by immunoSEQ multiplex PCR, the TCRdb table keeps only in-frame clones and is missing some. The sample has under 250,000 clones; about nine tenths are singletons. Sequencing was carried out using peripheral blood. The receptors were gathered from a man younger than 40 with COVID-19, enrolled during active disease. Both conserved end residues are part of each CDR3. Each record gives: clone size, D gene, J gene, V gene, CDR3 DNA, CDR3 protein. A D gene is named only where the DNA matches it firmly. Expanded clones are given a class, and other clones once, few, many or no size at all.

- | - | TRBJ2-7 | TRBV15 | TGTGCCACGTCCCGACAGGCCTCCTACGAGCAGTACTTC | CATSRQASYEQYF
- | - | TRBJ1-4 | TRBV5-4 | TGTGCCAGCAGCTTCAGGGTCGGGCAGAATGAAAAACTGTTTTTT | CASSFRVGQNEKLFF
- | - | TRBJ1-5 | TRBV11-2 | TGTGCCAGCAGCTTGGCAGGGGAGCCTCAGCCCCAGCATTTT | CASSLAGEPQPQHF
- | - | TRBJ2-1 | TRBV6-5 | TGTGCCAGCAGTTACTCTAGCTTGAGGCGGGATGAGCAGTTCTTC | CASSYSSLRRDEQFF
- | TRBD1 | TRBJ2-1 | TRBV7-2 | TGTGCCAGCACCCGAAGGTCGGGACAGGGGATCATCGAGTTCTTC | CASTRRSGQGIIEFF
- | TRBD2 | TRBJ2-7 | TRBV7-8 | TGTGCCAGCAGCTCTTCCCTAGCGGGAGGGCTCGAGCAGTACTTC | CASSSSLAGGLEQYF
- | TRBD1 | TRBJ1-1 | TRBV10-3 | TGTGCCATCAGCCGGGACAGGGGATTTACCGAAGCTTTCTTT | CAISRDRGFTEAFF
few | - | TRBJ1-2 | TRBV7-9 | TGTGCCAGCAGCCGCGGACAGCACTATGGCTACACCTTC | CASSRGQHYGYTF
- | - | TRBJ1-2 | TRBV5-6 | TGTGCCAGCCGCCGCCGGGGACAACCATTGTTCGGCTACACCTTC | CASRRRGQPLFGYTF
once | TRBD1 | TRBJ2-7 | TRBV7-3 | TGTGCCAGCAGCCCGTACGGGCCAGGGGGCGGCTACGAGCAGTACTTC | CASSPYGPGGGYEQYF
- | TRBD1 | TRBJ1-2 | TRBV25-1 | TGTGCCAGCAGTGAAGCCGGGACAGGGCCAGCTAACTATGGCTACACCTTC | CASSEAGTGPANYGYTF
- | TRBD1 | TRBJ1-2 | TRBV2 | TGTGCCAGCGGGACAGACACTAACTATGGCTACACCTTC | CASGTDTNYGYTF
- | - | TRBJ2-3 | TRBV9 | TGTGCCAGCAGCGATTCGAGGGATACGCAGTATTTT | CASSDSRDTQYF
- | TRBD1 | TRBJ1-1 | TRBV5-4 | TGTGCCAGCAGCTACAGGGGCGGCACTGAAGCTTTCTTT | CASSYRGGTEAFF